This entry concerns a single T cell receptor (beta chain). The data were taken from a study of blood T cell repertoires in COVID-19. Whole-study context: There were acute and convalescent COVID-19 samples, and they came from the United States, Italy and Spain. Sources were T cells, B-cell-depleted T cells, or PBMCs; the material itself was cDNA or gDNA.

In the authors' methods: Nucleated cell counts were estimated from reference gene primer amplification. The data were produced by immunoSEQ multiplex PCR, yet TCRdb's version contains in-frame clones alone and is incomplete. Clone size and V and J calls were adopted from that table, with D and trimming inferred from the DNA. The table has more than 110,000 clones, 84% seen once; the top ten hold 5% to 7.5%. V gave up 3 bases and J gave up 0 bases, with 12 bases separating them. CDR1 and CDR2 (germline): KGHSH, LQKENI. The CDR3 is 16 residues long. Sequencing used peripheral blood. This clonotype was obtained from a human donor in a cohort sampled during active COVID-19. V gene TRBV18 combines with J gene TRBJ2-4; tentative D call: TRBD2 (7 bases). Here the CDR3 reads CASSPSGGLAKNIQYF. Here the CDR3 DNA reads TGTGCCAGCTCACCCTCGGGGGGCCTAGCCAAAAACATTCAGTACTTC.